This entry features one T cell receptor (beta chain) sequence. The junction and the germline gene differ at one end; a read error may be behind it. These data come from a study of cytomegalovirus exposure and HLA in healthy donors. The length of the CDR3 is 14 residues. In germline, CDR1 is LNHNV, CDR2 YYDKDF (reference sequence). A multiplex PCR was run with 60 Vbeta primers and 13 Jbeta primers. Here immunoSEQ multiplex PCR was the method, and the copy in TCRdb shows in-frame clones only, minus some. The sample has more than 110,000 clones, roughly three quarters seen once. The sequenced material came from PBMCs. The rearrangement joins TRBV15 to TRBJ1-1; D ambiguous. This clonotype was sampled from a man younger than 30 in good health and CMV-seronegative. The CDR3: CATSRGQMNTEAFF. In DNA form, the CDR3 reads TGTGCCACCAGTAGAGGTCAGATGAACACTGAAGCTTTCTTT.